The 4 T cell receptor beta chains below all came from one sample that was sequenced in a study of blood T cells in healthy people across ages. Using a J-beta primer mix together with a sample-barcoded 5' primer, a second PCR was run for roughly 7 to 12 cycles. Each CDR3 protein is one row after TCRdb ran MiXCR on the 5' RACE reads. The table lists approximately 800,000 distinct CDR3 sequences, 46% of them singletons, with 18% in the top ten. Sequencing was performed on blood. These receptors all stem from a man at least 80 years old in good health.

The chain joins TRBV20-1 to TRBJ2-3, with D possibly matching TRBD1 (7 bases). The CDR3 has 13 amino acids. The ends were cut back, 4 bases at V and 13 bases at J, with 21 bases in the middle. The germline V gene encodes CDR1 DFQATT and CDR2 SNEGSKA (reference sequence). This CDR3 reads CSANGGGPFEKYF. Written as DNA, the CDR3 is TGCAGTGCTAACGGAGGGGGCCCCTTTGAGAAGTATTTT.

V is TRBV30 and J is TRBJ1-2; D call uncertain. Germline lookup yields CDR1 GTSNPN and CDR2 SVGIG (reference sequence). The CDR3 sequence is 13 residues long. V shed 1 base and J shed 3 bases, with 9 bases lying between them. CDR3 sequence: CAWSGVGDYGYTF. The CDR3, as DNA: TGTGCCTGGAGTGGGGTTGGAGACTATGGCTACACCTTC.

In the case of this clonotype: At one end, the junction sequence differs from germline, possibly due to a read error. The rearrangement joins TRBV7-2 to TRBJ1-2; D remains ambiguous. Germline CDR1 is SGHTA and CDR2 is FQGNSA. This CDR3 region has 13 residues. The CDR3 DNA follows: TGTGCCAGCAGCGTAGCGGTAGATGATGGCTACACCTTC. Amino acid sequence: CASSVAVDDGYTF.

In this sample, this clonotype turned up many times. V is TRBV12-3 or TRBV12-4 and J is TRBJ2-3; 14 bases map to TRBD2. Germline trimming cut 4 bases from V and 5 bases from J; bases unmatched to any gene: 8. CDR3 length: 17 residues. CDR3 bases: TGTGCCAGCAGTTCACCGGGACTAGCGGGAGCGGAAGATACGCAGTATTTT. It is translated as CASSSPGLAGAEDTQYF.